This passage covers 9 T cell receptor beta chains from one sample sequenced in a study of identifying expanded T cells in peripheral blood. The data were produced by immunoSEQ multiplex PCR, yet TCRdb's version contains in-frame clones alone and is incomplete. The sample consists of over 100,000 clones, 88% of them appearing once. The sequencing sample was made of blood. Receptors originate from a person aged 18-70 years in good health.

This clone came up once. The chain joins TRBV4-2 to TRBJ2-5, with 8 bases aligning to TRBD2. Germline-derived CDR1 and CDR2 are LGHNA and YNFKEQ. V was clipped by 1 base and J by 3 bases; unmatched bases: 7. CDR3 length: 16 residues. In DNA form, the CDR3 reads TGTGCCAGCAGCCAAGTCGCCGGGGGGGCTAAAGAGACCCAGTACTTC. Protein sequence: CASSQVAGGAKETQYF.

The V and J genes are TRBV7-2 and TRBJ2-1; tentative D call: TRBD2 (7 bases). Germline assignment: CDR1 SGHTA and CDR2 FQGNSA. V lost 0 bases and J lost 4, with 16 bases in between. The CDR3 has 17 residues. The CDR3 DNA follows: TGTGCCAGCAGCTTAGCCGTCCCGGGGGGACAATACAATGAGCAGTTCTTC. Encoded protein: CASSLAVPGGQYNEQFF.

The rearrangement links TRBV4-2 to TRBJ2-1; 9 nucleotides align to TRBD2. V gave up 5 bases and J gave up 6 bases; unmatched junction bases: 11. Germline CDR1 reads LGHNA; CDR2 reads YNFKEQ. The CDR3 is 16 residues long. CDR3 nucleotide sequence: TGTGCCAGCAGCTCCCCCCTAGCGGGAAGTGGCAATGAGCAGTTCTTC. This translates into CASSSPLAGSGNEQFF.

V is TRBV27 and J is TRBJ1-5; D uncertain. Deletions cut 2 bases from V and 7 bases from J, with 9 bases between. This CDR3 region has 13 residues. CDR1 and CDR2 (germline): MNHEY, SMNVEV (reference sequence). This chain's CDR3 is CASSLVEGQPQHF. The CDR3 nucleotides are TGTGCCAGCAGTTTAGTTGAGGGCCAGCCCCAGCATTTT.

In this sample, this clone turned up once. The chain recombines TRBV5-1 with TRBJ1-1; D might be TRBD1 (5 bases). The CDR3 sequence is 15 residues long. CDR1 SGHRS and CDR2 YFSETQ come from the germline V gene. V dropped 0 bases and J dropped 1 base, with 10 bases sitting between them. This CDR3 reads CASSLVGTTNTEAFF. The CDR3 DNA is TGCGCCAGCAGCTTGGTGGGGACGACGAACACTGAAGCTTTCTTT.

This chain links TRBV6-1 with TRBJ1-1; the match to TRBD1 covers 7 bases. The CDR3 is 12 amino acids. CDR1 and CDR2 (germline): MNHNS, SASEGT. The V and J ends lost 3 bases and 8 bases, in that order; junction bases with no gene match: 3. The CDR3 region has the DNA TGTGCCAGCAGTGAGGCACAGGGGGAAGCTTTCTTT. Protein product: CASSEAQGEAFF.

The V call is TRBV19, the J call TRBJ1-2; 7 nucleotides line up with TRBD1. CDR1 is LNHDA, CDR2 SQIVND, per germline (reference sequence). V shed 10 bases and J 4 bases; nucleotides not matched to a gene: 18. The CDR3 has 16 amino acids. This chain's CDR3 is CATNTGATSGSYGYTF. CDR3 DNA: TGTGCCACAAATACAGGGGCGACAAGTGGGAGCTATGGCTACACCTTC.

The chain links TRBV7-3 to TRBJ1-6, with D possibly TRBD1 on 6 matching bases. The CDR3 contains 16 residues. V was pared by 2 bases and J by 6 bases, with 14 bases between. Germline-derived CDR1 and CDR2 are SGHTA and FQGTGA. CDR3 sequence: CASSLSPQGINSPLHF. CDR3 in DNA: TGTGCCAGCAGCTTATCCCCACAGGGTATTAATTCACCCCTCCACTTT.

Of note for this clone: One end of the junction is discordant with germline, which a read error may explain. The V gene is TRBV7-2, the J gene TRBJ2-7; 10 nucleotides agree with TRBD1. CDR1 and CDR2 from the germline V gene are SGHTA and FQGNSA. There are 15 residues in the CDR3. CDR3 sequence (DNA): TGTGCCAGCAGCCTCACCCGGGACAGGGGCCCTATGGAGGGCTTC. Protein: CASSLTRDRGPMEGF.